The entry that follows covers one TCR beta chain sequence. Antigen: not known. This record comes from a study of CD8+ T cells in alopecia areata. After isolation, RNA underwent reverse transcription to generate cDNA as the sequencing template. Profiling relied on immunoSEQ multiplex PCR, and the TCRdb table lists in-frame clones only, not all of them. In the table there are approximately 18,000 clones, 59% of which are singletons. The germline V gene encodes CDR1 SGHVS and CDR2 FQNEAQ. The CDR3 runs to 19 residues. The J segment lost 1 base and the V segment lost 2 bases, leaving 13 bases of the junction unmatched. Treatment: oral pan-JAK inhibitor, 5-10 mg twice daily. Specimens obtained from alopecia areata patients comprised lesional scalp punch biopsies and peripheral blood. Notes on the study in general: Higher clonality than in normal scalp was seen in lesional scalp, especially alopecia totalis/universalis. In blood and scalp, many expanded lesional clones persisted during tofacitinib. Scalp clonality dropped significantly under tofacitinib, as did expanded CD8+ top-100 clones. In patients, TCRs were shared less clearly than in mice, and HLA may possibly be involved.

The chain links TRBV7-8 to TRBJ2-2; 7 bases fit TRBD2. Specimen: skin, collected at week 4, from a patient treated with tofacitinib. This receptor was taken from a human donor with alopecia areata. CDR3 DNA: TGTGCCAGCAGCTTACTGTCTGCGCGGGGAGGGAGGAACACCGGGGAGCTGTTTTTT. Its protein product is CASSLLSARGGRNTGELFF.